These 6 T cell receptor beta chains were sequenced from one sample in a study of T cell changes during pregnancy in multiple sclerosis. Method: immunoSEQ multiplex PCR; TCRdb's copy keeps in-frame clones and lacks some. The sample holds around 100,000 clones, around 94% seen once. Here the sequenced sample was peripheral blood, taken after pregnancy. The receptor set was obtained from a female donor with multiple sclerosis, enrolled in a pregnancy study.

The CDR3 here is CASKKDSSDTQYF. The CDR3 DNA reads as TGTGCCAGCAAGAAAGACAGTTCAGATACGCAGTATTTT. The genes are TRBV6-5 and TRBJ2-3; D is perhaps TRBD1 (5 bases). V shed 7 bases and J shed 4 bases, with 12 bases lying between them. Germline values: CDR1 MNHEY, CDR2 SVGAGI. The CDR3 has 13 amino acids.

The rearrangement uses TRBV2 and TRBJ2-3; unclear D gene. The germline V gene encodes CDR1 SNHLY and CDR2 FYNNEI. CDR3 length: 11 residues. V was clipped by 8 bases and J by 3 bases, with 6 bases between them. The CDR3 sequence is CASYQTDTQYF. CDR3 sequence (DNA): TGTGCCAGCTATCAGACAGATACGCAGTATTTT. The full variable domain, rest sourced from reference TRBV2 and TRBJ2-3, is EPEVTQTPSHQVTQMGQEVILRCVPISNHLYFYWYRQILGQKVEFLVSFYNNEISEKSEIFDDQFSVERPDGSNFTLKIRSTKLEDSAMYFCASYQTDTQYFGPGTRLTVL.

This clone was recorded only once. The gene calls are TRBV7-6 and TRBJ1-1; D ambiguous. The CDR3 covers 16 residues. Trimming removed 5 bases from V and 4 bases from J, with 20 bases in between. Germline loops: CDR1 SGHVS, CDR2 FNYEAQ. The CDR3 DNA reads TGTGCCAGCAGCCCCCTCCGTTCGGGGATGGCCACTGAAGCTTTCTTT. Translation gives CASSPLRSGMATEAFF.

The V gene is TRBV6-5, the J gene TRBJ1-5; D is unclear. This CDR3 contains 13 residues. Germline V gives CDR1 MNHEY, CDR2 SVGAGI. V shed 3 bases and J shed 3 bases, with 6 bases lying between them. The CDR3 bases are TGTGCCAGCAGTTATCAGATCAATCAGCCCCAGCATTTT. It specifies CASSYQINQPQHF.

The chain carries TRBV7-2 and TRBJ2-7; no clear D gene. Per the germline V gene, CDR1 is SGHTA and CDR2 is FQGNSA. CDR3 size: 14 residues. Between the trimmed V and J ends, which lost 3 bases and 3 bases, there was a span of 12 bases. The CDR3 nucleotides read TGTGCCAGCAGCTTCTCCGGTGAGCGCTACGAGCAGTACTTC. Translation gives CASSFSGERYEQYF.

The DNA of the CDR3 is TGTGCCAGCAGTTACTCGGGAGGGTGGGGGGATGAGCAGTTCTTC. Protein sequence: CASSYSGGWGDEQFF. V and J are TRBV6-5 and TRBJ2-1; 7 nucleotides line up with TRBD2. The CDR3 has 15 residues. Germline V gene lookup returns CDR1 MNHEY and CDR2 SVGAGI. Trimming removed 0 bases from V and 8 bases from J; junction bases left unmatched: 7.